The 11 T cell receptor beta chains below come from one sample, sequenced in a study of T cells in narcolepsy. Here immunoSEQ multiplex PCR was the method, and the copy in TCRdb shows in-frame clones only, minus some. The data contain under 25,000 clones, around four fifths of them seen just once; the ten biggest clones take up roughly 1.3%. Sequenced material: CD45RA- memory CD4+ T cells from PBMCs. Receptors were obtained from a human donor with narcolepsy.

Only a few counts were recorded for this clone. The gene calls are TRBV6-1 and TRBJ2-7; D not certain. The CDR3 runs 11 residues. V lost 7 bases and J 6 bases, leaving 10 bases between the germline ends. Germline lookup yields CDR1 MNHNS and CDR2 SASEGT. The CDR3 DNA reads as TGTGCCAGCACGTTCGGCGTCGAGCAGTACTTC. It yields the protein CASTFGVEQYF.

In its sample, this clone was seen once. The J gene is TRBJ2-5, the V gene TRBV19; 12 nucleotides match TRBD2. The DNA end is a closer match to TRBJ2-7, so the J assignment may be wrong. The germline CDR1 and CDR2 sequences are LNHDA and SQIVND (reference sequence). The CDR3 totals 14 residues. The CDR3 DNA sequence: TGTGCCAGTAGTAGGACTAGCGGGGCCTACGAGCAGTACTTC. Encoded protein: CASSRTSGAYEQYF.

The chain has TRBV5-6 and TRBJ2-5; D is perhaps TRBD1 or TRBD2 (5 bases each). Germline V gives CDR1 SGHDT, CDR2 YYEEEE. The CDR3 is 15 residues long. V was trimmed by 7 bases and J by 2 bases, leaving 18 bases between them. For the CDR3, the DNA is TGTGCCAGCGCGGAGGTCAGGGCTCGGCAAGAGACCCAGTACTTC. This sequence encodes CASAEVRARQETQYF.

The chain couples TRBV4-1 to TRBJ1-2; 11 bases agree with TRBD1. In germline, CDR1 is MGHRA, CDR2 YSYEKL. The CDR3 totals 17 residues. The V and J ends lost 0 bases and 3 bases, in that order; junction bases with no gene match: 6. CDR3 DNA sequence: TGCGCCAGCAGCCAAGATAGGGACAGGGGGAATTACTATGGCTACACCTTC. Its translation is CASSQDRDRGNYYGYTF.

This clone was picked up one time. This chain connects TRBV4-3 to TRBJ1-2, with 10 bases fitting TRBD1. The length of the CDR3 is 15 residues. Germline CDR1 LGHNA, CDR2 YSLEER. V lost 0 bases to trimming and J lost 5 bases; unmatched junction nucleotides: 3. In DNA form, the CDR3 reads TGCGCCAGCAGCCAAGATTTGGACAGGGGGTATGGCTACACCTTC. This encodes CASSQDLDRGYGYTF.

V gene TRBV19 combines with J gene TRBJ2-1; weak D call: TRBD2 (6 bases). CDR3 length: 17 residues. V lost 8 bases and J 3 bases, leaving 23 bases between the germline ends. CDR1 and CDR2 from the germline V gene are LNHDA and SQIVND (reference sequence). The CDR3 here is CASSREFKAWGYNEQFF. Here the CDR3 DNA reads TGTGCCAGTTCTCGGGAGTTTAAGGCGTGGGGCTACAATGAGCAGTTCTTC.

This clone was counted a single time. The chain has TRBV5-1 and TRBJ2-7, with D perhaps TRBD2 (6 bases). The CDR3 covers 14 residues. Trimming shortened V by 4 bases and J by 1 base, and 12 bases separated the two germline ends. Germline-derived CDR1 and CDR2 are SGHRS and YFSETQ. CDR3 loop: CASSITSRSYEQYF. The CDR3 DNA reads as TGCGCCAGCAGCATCACTAGCAGATCCTACGAGCAGTACTTC.

The genes are TRBV4-3 and TRBJ2-1, with a weak D call TRBD2 (5 bases). CDR3 length: 14 residues. The V end was cut by 0 bases, the J end by 5 bases, with 8 bases between. Germline V CDR1 and CDR2: LGHNA, YSLEER. In DNA, the CDR3 is TGCGCCAGCAGCCAAGAAGGACTCAACAATGAGCAGTTCTTC. This translates into CASSQEGLNNEQFF.

This clone was detected a few times. The gene calls are TRBV4-3 and TRBJ1-2; no clear D. The germline V gene encodes CDR1 LGHNA and CDR2 YSLEER. There are 13 residues in the CDR3. Between the trimmed V and J ends, which lost 6 bases and 2 bases, there was a span of 10 bases. The CDR3 loop reads CASSRRANYGYTF. In DNA, the CDR3 is TGCGCCAGCAGTCGCCGGGCGAACTATGGCTACACCTTC.

The rearrangement uses TRBV28 and TRBJ2-2; no clear D gene. The V end lost 3 bases, the J end lost 7 bases, and 9 bases lay between the germline ends. Germline V gene sequence: CDR1 MDHEN, CDR2 SYDVKM. The CDR3 has 13 residues. CDR3 region: CASSFGPGGELFF. CDR3 DNA: TGTGCCAGCAGTTTTGGTCCAGGCGGGGAGCTGTTTTTT.

J is TRBJ1-1 and V is TRBV28; 7 bases fit TRBD1. Germline CDR1 MDHEN, CDR2 SYDVKM. The CDR3 sequence is 14 residues long. The V and J ends lost 10 bases and 3 bases, in that order; junction bases with no gene match: 11. CDR3 sequence (DNA): TGTGCCACCCGGGACAGCCCAAGGGACACTGAAGCTTTCTTT. It specifies CATRDSPRDTEAFF.